The next 11 T cell receptor beta chains were all read from a single sample in a study of cytomegalovirus exposure and HLA in healthy donors. PCR used 60 Vbeta primers and 13 Jbeta primers. Sequencing was performed with immunoSEQ multiplex PCR; in TCRdb, only in-frame clones are kept and a portion is missing. The repertoire includes roughly 170,000 clones, 60% to 80% of them detected once, and approximately 13% sits in the top ten. Input material: PBMCs. Source of these receptors: a woman aged 45-59 years in good health and CMV-seropositive.

The V and J genes are TRBV21-1 and TRBJ2-4; the tabulated D call, TRBD1, remains unverified against the DNA. TRBV21-1 is a pseudogene segment. This CDR3 has 14 amino acids. The CDR3 DNA reads as TGTGCCAGCAGCGGGGGACAGGGGAAAAACATTCAGTACTTC. Amino acid sequence: CASSGGQGKNIQYF.

The V and J genes are TRBV5-6 and TRBJ1-3; no definite D call. The ends were cut back, 4 bases at V and 4 bases at J, with 18 bases in the middle. Germline assignment: CDR1 SGHDT and CDR2 YYEEEE. The CDR3 runs 16 residues. This CDR3 is CASSLSVVSGGNTIYF. The CDR3 DNA sequence: TGTGCCAGCAGCCTGTCAGTTGTATCGGGGGGAAACACCATATATTTT. The whole variable domain, filled in from reference TRBV5-6 and TRBJ1-3, reads DAGVTQSPTHLIKTRGQQVTLRCSPKSGHDTVSWYQQALGQGPQFIFQYYEEEERQRGNFPDRFSGHQFPNYSSELNVNALLLGDSALYLCASSLSVVSGGNTIYFGEGSWLTVV.

V and J are TRBV7-8 and TRBJ1-3; possibly TRBD1 for D (5 bases). V shed 5 bases and J shed 0 bases, with 11 bases lying between them. The length of the CDR3 is 15 residues. Per the germline V gene, CDR1 is SGHVS and CDR2 is FQNEAQ. Here the CDR3 DNA reads TGTGCCAGCAGCCGTGACGGGGGCTCTGGAAACACCATATATTTT. It translates to CASSRDGGSGNTIYF.

V is TRBV13 and J is TRBJ2-1; TRBD2 aligns across 15 bases. V shed 5 bases and J 7 bases; nucleotides not matched to a gene: 6. The CDR3 extends over 16 amino acids. CDR1 and CDR2 from the germline V gene are PRHDT and FYEKMQ (reference sequence). The CDR3, as DNA: TGTGCCAGCAGCGCAGGACTAGCGGGGGGGGGTAATGAGCAGTTCTTC. Its protein is CASSAGLAGGGNEQFF.

This clone appeared a single time. J is TRBJ2-1 and V is TRBV7-9; D is possibly TRBD2 (7 bases). CDR3 length equals 12 residues. Germline V CDR1 and CDR2: SEHNR, FQNEAQ (reference sequence). The CDR3 nucleotides are TGTTCCACCGGGTGGGGGGGCCCTGAGCAGTTCTTC. Its translation is CSTGWGGPEQFF.

The chain joins TRBV30 to TRBJ1-1; D is undetermined. From germline, CDR1 is GTSNPN and CDR2 SVGIG (reference sequence). Trimming pared 2 bases from V and 1 base from J, leaving 8 bases between. The CDR3 has 13 amino acids. The CDR3 nucleotides read TGTGCCTGGAGTCGAGGCCAGAACACTGAAGCTTTCTTT. It is translated as CAWSRGQNTEAFF.

This clone was observed a handful of times. V gene TRBV5-4 combines with J gene TRBJ1-4; 10 nucleotides align to TRBD1. Trimming at V came to 4 bases and at J to 8 bases, leaving 8 bases not matched to a gene. CDR1 SGHNT and CDR2 YYREEE come from the germline V gene (reference sequence). The CDR3 runs to 15 residues. CDR3 bases: TGTGCCAGCAGCCGCGACAGGGGGCGAGGGGAAAAACTGTTTTTT. Its protein is CASSRDRGRGEKLFF. The whole variable domain, filled in from reference TRBV5-4 and TRBJ1-4, reads ETGVTQSPTHLIKTRGQQVTLRCSSQSGHNTVSWYQQALGQGPQFIFQYYREEENGRGNFPPRFSGLQFPNYSSELNVNALELDDSALYLCASSRDRGRGEKLFFGSGTQLSVL.

As DNA, the CDR3 is TGCGCCAGCAGCTCGGGACAGGGGGCGCGTAATGAGCAGTTCTTC. Protein sequence: CASSSGQGARNEQFF. The V call is TRBV5-1, the J call TRBJ2-1, with 12 nucleotides matching TRBD1. Germline V gene data show CDR1 as SGHRS and CDR2 as YFSETQ. This CDR3 spans 15 amino acids. The trim removed 3 bases at V and 7 bases at J, leaving 5 bases unmatched.

The count of this clone is one. The chain carries TRBV11-2 and TRBJ2-1; perhaps TRBD1 as D (6 bases). The V and J ends lost 5 bases and 5 bases respectively, with 28 bases between them. Germline V CDR1 and CDR2: SGHAT, FQNNGV. The CDR3 length is 19 residues. CDR3 in amino acids: CASSHIRQTGRTLHNEQFF. CDR3 coding DNA: TGTGCCAGCAGCCATATACGACAAACAGGGAGAACTCTTCACAATGAGCAGTTCTTC. Full variable domain (outside the CDR3, taken from reference TRBV11-2 and TRBJ2-1): EAGVAQSPRYKIIEKRQSVAFWCNPISGHATLYWYQQILGQGPKLLIQFQNNGVVDDSQLPKDRFSAERLKGVDSTLKIQPAKLEDSAVYLCASSHIRQTGRTLHNEQFFGPGTRLTVL.

The chain combines TRBV15 with TRBJ1-2, with D possibly TRBD1 on 6 matching bases. This CDR3 is 13 amino acids long. V dropped 5 bases and J dropped 7 bases, with 14 bases sitting between them. Germline-derived CDR1 and CDR2 are LNHNV and YYDKDF (reference sequence). For the CDR3, the DNA is TGTGCCACCAGCCCAGGGTGGGGGCCTGGCTACACCTTC. It is translated as CATSPGWGPGYTF.

V gene TRBV30 combines with J gene TRBJ2-6; TRBD1 agrees at 12 bases. CDR1 is GTSNPN and CDR2 is SVGIG in the germline V gene (reference sequence). The CDR3 consists of 18 residues. Trimming at V came to 0 bases and at J to 3 bases, leaving 6 bases not matched to a gene. The CDR3 DNA reads as TGTGCCTGGAGTGTACAGGGACAGGGGGCTGGTGGGGCCAACGTCCTGACTTTC. Translation gives CAWSVQGQGAGGANVLTF.